The 12 T cell receptor beta chains below come from one sample, sequenced in a study of response to subunit inactivated influenza vaccine. TCRdb re-analysed the RT-PCR reads in MiXCR, keeping a single row per CDR3 protein. The sample yields 150,000 to 200,000 distinct CDR3 sequences, about 11% seen once. This specimen consisted of CD8+ T cells sorted from PBMCs, obtained less than 30 months after vaccination. These receptors were obtained from a man aged 45 to 70 who received an inactivated influenza vaccine.

This rearrangement joins TRBV12-3 or TRBV12-4 to TRBJ1-2, with D maybe TRBD1 (6 bases). The CDR3 runs to 14 residues. The germline V and J ends were trimmed by 6 bases and 5 bases, with 16 bases remaining between them. The CDR3 region is CASSDTGLAYGYTF. The CDR3 coding sequence is TGTGCCAGCAGCGACACAGGGCTGGCGTATGGCTACACCTTC.

The chain carries TRBV20-1 and TRBJ2-1; TRBD1 matches 9 bases. The germline CDR1 and CDR2 sequences are DFQATT and SNEGSKA (reference sequence). The CDR3 totals 16 residues. Trimming at V came to 6 bases and at J to 6 bases, leaving 15 bases not matched to a gene. CDR3 nucleotide sequence: TGCAGTGCCCGTCGGACAGGGGTCCCCGTGTCCAATGAGCAGTTCTTC. It codes for CSARRTGVPVSNEQFF.

The J gene is TRBJ2-1, the V gene TRBV7-2, with D possibly matching TRBD2 (6 bases). Trimming stripped 5 bases from V and 2 bases from J, with 13 bases between. This CDR3 has 15 residues. Germline assignment: CDR1 SGHTA and CDR2 FQGNSA. CDR3 protein: CASSIRGSTYNEQFF. Here the CDR3 DNA reads TGTGCCAGCAGCATCCGGGGGAGCACCTACAATGAGCAGTTCTTC.

As concerns this clonotype: At one of its ends the junction is not consistent with the germline gene, which may arise from a read error. This chain uses TRBV6-1 with TRBJ2-7; TRBD1 agrees at 8 bases. The CDR3 contains 14 residues. Germline V gene lookup returns CDR1 MNHNS and CDR2 SASEGT. CDR3 in amino acids: CASSERDRSYGQYF. For the CDR3, the DNA is TGTGCCAGCAGTGAAAGGGACAGGTCCTACGGGCAGTACTTC.

This clonotype was recorded many times. V and J are TRBV3-1 and TRBJ2-1, with TRBD1 identical over 10 bases. Germline CDR1 reads LGHDT; CDR2 reads YNNKEL (reference sequence). V was clipped by 0 bases and J by 7 bases; unmatched bases: 12. The CDR3 sequence is 18 residues long. CDR3 in DNA: TGTGCCAGCAGCCAAGAGGTCCCCGGGACAGGGGTGGTTAATGAGCAGTTCTTC. Amino acid sequence: CASSQEVPGTGVVNEQFF.

This clonotype was found a few times. This chain joins TRBV10-3 and TRBJ2-1; 15 nucleotides match TRBD2. V trimming: 2 bases; J trimming: 6 bases; junction bases outside the gene matches: 5. The CDR3 has 17 amino acids. Germline V gene data show CDR1 as ENHRY and CDR2 as SYGVKD. As DNA, the CDR3 is TGTGCCATCAGTGAGGGACTAGCGGGGGGGCCCTTCAATGAGCAGTTCTTC. This gives the protein CAISEGLAGGPFNEQFF.

The sample holds a few counts of this clonotype. This chain joins TRBV19 and TRBJ2-1; the D gene is possibly TRBD1 (5 bases). The CDR3 is 15 residues long. Germline V gene lookup returns CDR1 LNHDA and CDR2 SQIVND (reference sequence). V lost 7 bases and J lost 0, with 13 bases in between. The CDR3 DNA sequence: TGTGCCAGTACCATGGGGCGTTTCTCCTACAATGAGCAGTTCTTC. The encoded protein is CASTMGRFSYNEQFF.

There are a few counts of this clonotype. This chain connects TRBV7-9 to TRBJ2-5; TRBD1 matches at 7 bases. CDR3 size: 16 residues. The trim removed 3 bases at V and 1 base at J, leaving 8 bases unmatched. The germline V gene encodes CDR1 SEHNR and CDR2 FQNEAQ (reference sequence). CDR3 loop: CASSLVSDRAQETQYF. CDR3 in DNA: TGTGCCAGCAGCTTGGTATCCGACAGGGCCCAAGAGACCCAGTACTTC.

The chain is built from TRBV7-2 and TRBJ2-7; 8 bases fit TRBD2. Trimming removed 4 bases from V and 0 bases from J; junction bases left unmatched: 5. The V gene's germline CDR1 is SGHTA and CDR2 FQGNSA. This CDR3 spans 15 amino acids. The CDR3: CASSSGLGPSYEQYF. As DNA, the CDR3 is TGTGCCAGCAGCTCGGGACTAGGGCCCTCCTACGAGCAGTACTTC. The full variable domain, with the rest looked up from reference TRBV7-2 and TRBJ2-7, is GAGVSQSPSNKVTEKGKDVELRCDPISGHTALYWYRQSLGQGLEFLIYFQGNSAPDKSGLPSDRFSAERTGGSVSTLTIQRTQQEDSAVYLCASSSGLGPSYEQYFGPGTRLTVT.

This clonotype was observed a few times. The chain is built from TRBV10-1 and TRBJ2-5; D may be TRBD2 (5 bases). Trimming pared 4 bases from V and 2 bases from J, leaving 11 bases between. This CDR3 is 14 amino acids long. Germline values: CDR1 WNHNN, CDR2 SYGVQD (reference sequence). CDR3 coding DNA: TGCGCCAGCAGTGGAAGCAGGACTCAAGAGACCCAGTACTTC. This translates into CASSGSRTQETQYF.

The chain is built from TRBV3-1 and TRBJ2-1; D uncertain. The germline CDR1 and CDR2 sequences are LGHDT and YNNKEL (reference sequence). Trimming left V 10 bases short and J 1 base short, with 17 bases between. The CDR3 is 15 residues long. CDR3 loop: CATRAWGGSYNEQFF. In DNA form, the CDR3 reads TGTGCCACCCGTGCCTGGGGTGGTTCCTACAATGAGCAGTTCTTC.

The sample holds a few counts of this clonotype. The chain recombines TRBV20-1 with TRBJ2-1; the match to TRBD1 covers 11 bases. V trimming: 7 bases; J trimming: 7 bases; junction bases outside the gene matches: 6. CDR3 size: 13 residues. CDR1 is DFQATT, CDR2 SNEGSKA, per germline (reference sequence). The CDR3, as DNA: TGCAGTGGGGACAGGGGGTCGTCTAATGAGCAGTTCTTC. Translated, it gives CSGDRGSSNEQFF.